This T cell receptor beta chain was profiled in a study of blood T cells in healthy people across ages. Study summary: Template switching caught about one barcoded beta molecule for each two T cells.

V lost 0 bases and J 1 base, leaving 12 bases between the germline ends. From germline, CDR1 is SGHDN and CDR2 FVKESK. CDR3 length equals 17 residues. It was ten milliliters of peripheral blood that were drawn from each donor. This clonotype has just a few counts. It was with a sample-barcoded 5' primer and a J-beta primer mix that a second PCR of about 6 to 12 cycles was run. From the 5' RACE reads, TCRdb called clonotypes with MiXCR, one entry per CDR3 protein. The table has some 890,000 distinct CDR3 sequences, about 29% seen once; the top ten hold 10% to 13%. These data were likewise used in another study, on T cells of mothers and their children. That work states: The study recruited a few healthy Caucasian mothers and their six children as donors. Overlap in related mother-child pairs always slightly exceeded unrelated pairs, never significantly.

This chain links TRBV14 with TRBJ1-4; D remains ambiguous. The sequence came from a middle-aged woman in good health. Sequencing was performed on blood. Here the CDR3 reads CASSQERQRRTNEKLFF. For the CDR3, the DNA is TGTGCCAGCAGCCAAGAGCGGCAGCGAAGAACTAATGAAAAACTGTTTTTT.